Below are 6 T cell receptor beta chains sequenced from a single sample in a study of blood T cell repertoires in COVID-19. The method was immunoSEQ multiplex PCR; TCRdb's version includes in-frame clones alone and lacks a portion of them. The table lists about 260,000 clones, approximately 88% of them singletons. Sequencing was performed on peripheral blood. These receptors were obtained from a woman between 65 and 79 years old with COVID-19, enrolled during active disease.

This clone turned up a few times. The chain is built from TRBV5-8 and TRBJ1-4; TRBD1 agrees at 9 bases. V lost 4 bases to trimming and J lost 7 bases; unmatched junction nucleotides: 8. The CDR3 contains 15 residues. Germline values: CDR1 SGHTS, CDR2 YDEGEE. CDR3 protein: CASSKGTGNGEKLFF. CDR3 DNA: TGTGCCAGCAGCAAGGGGACAGGGAACGGTGAAAAACTGTTTTTT. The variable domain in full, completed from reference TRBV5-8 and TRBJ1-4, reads EAGVTQSPTHLIKTRGQQATLRCSPISGHTSVYWYQQALGLGLQFLLWYDEGEERNRGNFPPRFSGRQFPNYSSELNVNALELEDSALYLCASSKGTGNGEKLFFGSGTQLSVL.

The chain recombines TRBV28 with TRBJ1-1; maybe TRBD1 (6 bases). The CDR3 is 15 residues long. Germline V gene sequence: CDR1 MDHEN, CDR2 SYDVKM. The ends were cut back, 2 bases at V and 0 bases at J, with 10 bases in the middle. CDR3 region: CASSLGGFMNTEAFF. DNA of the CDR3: TGTGCCAGCAGTTTAGGGGGCTTCATGAACACTGAAGCTTTCTTT.

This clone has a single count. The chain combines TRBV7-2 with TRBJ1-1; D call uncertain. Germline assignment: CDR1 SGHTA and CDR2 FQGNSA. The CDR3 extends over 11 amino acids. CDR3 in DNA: TGTGCGACACTGCGGGACACTGAAGCTTTCTTT. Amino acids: CATLRDTEAFF.

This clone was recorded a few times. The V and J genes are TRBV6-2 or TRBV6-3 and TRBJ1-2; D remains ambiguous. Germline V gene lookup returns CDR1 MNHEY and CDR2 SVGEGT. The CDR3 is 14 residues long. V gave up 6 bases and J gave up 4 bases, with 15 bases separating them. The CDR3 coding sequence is TGTGCCAGCAGCCCCCCGCAGCGCACCTATGGCTACACCTTC. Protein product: CASSPPQRTYGYTF.

CDR3 DNA sequence: TGCGCCAGCAGCTCCGGGACAGGGGGCGTAGAGACCCAGTACTTC. Amino acids: CASSSGTGGVETQYF. This sequence joins TRBV5-1 and TRBJ2-5, with 12 nucleotides matching TRBD1. The CDR3 totals 15 residues. V gave up 3 bases and J gave up 4 bases; unmatched junction bases: 4. Germline lookup yields CDR1 SGHRS and CDR2 YFSETQ.

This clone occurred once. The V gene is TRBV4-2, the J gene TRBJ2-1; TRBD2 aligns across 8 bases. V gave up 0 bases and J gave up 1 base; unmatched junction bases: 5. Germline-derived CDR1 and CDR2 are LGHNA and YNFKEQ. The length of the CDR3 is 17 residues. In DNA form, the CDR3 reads TGTGCCAGCAGCCAAGATGGGACTAGTTATTCCTACAATGAGCAGTTCTTC. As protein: CASSQDGTSYSYNEQFF.